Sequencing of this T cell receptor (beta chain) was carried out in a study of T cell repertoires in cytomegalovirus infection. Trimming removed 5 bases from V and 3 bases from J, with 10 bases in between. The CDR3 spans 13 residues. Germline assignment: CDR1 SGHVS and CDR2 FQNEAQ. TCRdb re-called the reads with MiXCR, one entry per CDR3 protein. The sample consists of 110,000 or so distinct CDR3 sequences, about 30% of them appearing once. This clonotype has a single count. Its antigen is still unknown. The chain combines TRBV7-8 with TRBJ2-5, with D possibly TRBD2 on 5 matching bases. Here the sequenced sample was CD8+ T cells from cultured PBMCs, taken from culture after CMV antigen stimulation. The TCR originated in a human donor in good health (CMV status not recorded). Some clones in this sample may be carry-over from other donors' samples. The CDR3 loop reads CASSLTKEETQYF. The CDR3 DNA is TGTGCCAGCAGCCTGACTAAGGAAGAGACCCAGTACTTC.